These T cell receptor beta chains were read from a single sample in a study of blood T cell repertoires in COVID-19. Clones were read by immunoSEQ multiplex PCR, and TCRdb kept only the in-frame ones, dropping some. Of almost 300,000 clones in the sample, around nine tenths were seen once. Sequenced sample: peripheral blood. These receptors were obtained from a man in his 70s with acute or convalescent COVID-19. CDR3s include the opening cysteine and the closing phenylalanine or tryptophan. D genes are given only for firm matches. Only some rows state a clone size, as once, few, many or a class for expanded clones.

cdr3_nt: TGTGCCAGAGTGGGGACATTAATCTTATATGGCTACACCTTC
cdr3_aa: CARVGTLILYGYTF
v_call: TRBV5-4
d_call: NA
clone_size: NA
j_call: TRBJ1-2

cdr3_nt: TGTGCCAGCACCACTAGCGGGGGAACCTACGAGCAGTACTTC
cdr3_aa: CASTTSGGTYEQYF
v_call: TRBV6-5
d_call: TRBD2
clone_size: NA
j_call: TRBJ2-7

cdr3_nt: TGTGCCAGCCGTCGAGGGTGGAACACCGGGGAGCTGTTTTTT
cdr3_aa: CASRRGWNTGELFF
v_call: TRBV28
d_call: NA
clone_size: once
j_call: TRBJ2-2

cdr3_nt: TGTGCCAGCAGTTCCGGACAGGGTAACCAGCCCCAGCATTTT
cdr3_aa: CASSSGQGNQPQHF
v_call: TRBV27
d_call: TRBD1
clone_size: few
j_call: TRBJ1-5

cdr3_nt: TGCGCCAGCAGCCAGTCCGTTGGGACAGGCTCCTACGAGCAGTACTTC
cdr3_aa: CASSQSVGTGSYEQYF
v_call: TRBV4-3
d_call: TRBD1
clone_size: NA
j_call: TRBJ2-7

cdr3_nt: TGCAGCGTTGATGGCGGTGGGCAGGGGGATCACGAGCAGTACTTC
cdr3_aa: CSVDGGGQGDHEQYF
v_call: TRBV29-1
d_call: TRBD1
clone_size: once
j_call: TRBJ2-7

cdr3_nt: TGTGCCTGGAGTCCCCCCAACGGGGGATACACAGATACGCAGTATTTT
cdr3_aa: CAWSPPNGGYTDTQYF
v_call: TRBV30
d_call: NA
clone_size: NA
j_call: TRBJ2-3

cdr3_nt: TGTGCCAGCTCACCACGGACTAGCACCGGGGAGCTGTTTTTT
cdr3_aa: CASSPRTSTGELFF
v_call: TRBV18
d_call: TRBD2
clone_size: NA
j_call: TRBJ2-2

cdr3_nt: TGTGCCAGTGAGACACAGAAAGCTAACCGGGACAGGGAACCTTTTGAGCAGTACTTC
cdr3_aa: CASETQKANRDREPFEQYF
v_call: TRBV28
d_call: TRBD1
clone_size: NA
j_call: TRBJ2-7

cdr3_nt: TGTGCCAGCAGCCTCTCGGGAGGTCGTTACAATGAGCAGTTCTTC
cdr3_aa: CASSLSGGRYNEQFF
v_call: TRBV4-2
d_call: TRBD2
clone_size: NA
j_call: TRBJ2-1

cdr3_nt: TGCGCCAGCAGCTTGGGCGAAGAGGCCGGGGAGCTGTTTTTT
cdr3_aa: CASSLGEEAGELFF
v_call: TRBV5-1
d_call: NA
clone_size: NA
j_call: TRBJ2-2

cdr3_nt: TGTGCCAGCAGTTACGGACTAGCGGGACAAGAGACCCAGTACTTC
cdr3_aa: CASSYGLAGQETQYF
v_call: TRBV6-5
d_call: TRBD2
clone_size: many
j_call: TRBJ2-5

cdr3_nt: TGTGCCAGCATGGGGGGGGCAGGCCAGCCCCAGCATTTT
cdr3_aa: CASMGGAGQPQHF
v_call: TRBV6-5
d_call: NA
clone_size: NA
j_call: TRBJ1-5

cdr3_nt: TGTGCCAGCAGCCGGACGACAGGGGTAGGTGGCTACACCTTC
cdr3_aa: CASSRTTGVGGYTF
v_call: TRBV7-2
d_call: TRBD1
clone_size: NA
j_call: TRBJ1-2

cdr3_nt: TGTGCCAGCAGCTCGGACAGGGCCTATGGCTACACCTTC
cdr3_aa: CASSSDRAYGYTF
v_call: TRBV7-9
d_call: TRBD1
clone_size: few
j_call: TRBJ1-2